Below are 11 T cell receptor beta chains sequenced from a single sample in a study of T cells in tumors after PD-1 blockade. Clones were read by immunoSEQ multiplex PCR, and TCRdb kept only the in-frame ones, dropping some. The sample lists 4,000 to 5,000 clones, roughly 70% occurring once. Sample: tumor tissue, taken before anti-PD-1 treatment. These receptor sequences come from a human donor with basal cell carcinoma.

This chain links TRBV9 with TRBJ2-2; D ambiguous. V was shortened by 3 bases and J by 3 bases, with 9 bases between the two germline ends. This CDR3 spans 14 amino acids. In germline, CDR1 is SGDLS, CDR2 YYNGEE. CDR3 protein: CASSALGDTGELFF. The DNA for the CDR3 is TGTGCCAGCAGCGCCCTAGGCGACACCGGGGAGCTGTTTTTT.

This chain connects TRBV19 to TRBJ1-2, with D maybe TRBD1 (5 bases). Trimming left V 3 bases short and J 3 bases short, with 14 bases between. The length of the CDR3 is 15 residues. Germline V gene data show CDR1 as LNHDA and CDR2 as SQIVND (reference sequence). CDR3 sequence (DNA): TGTGCCAGTAGTATTTCGGCAGGGATATACTATGGCTACACCTTC. Protein sequence: CASSISAGIYYGYTF.

The chain uses TRBV29-1 and TRBJ2-5; 7 bases are a match to TRBD1. This CDR3 contains 14 residues. With 4 bases clipped from V and 2 bases from J, the junction kept 7 bases outside the gene matches. Per germline, CDR1 SQVTM and CDR2 ANQGSEA. CDR3 in DNA: TGCAGCGTTGTGTGGTTGACAGGGCAAGAGACCCAGTACTTC. Translated: CSVVWLTGQETQYF.

This clone showed up just a few times. The chain recombines TRBV21-1 with TRBJ2-1; the table's D call, TRBD2, has no DNA check behind it. TRBV21-1 is listed as a pseudogene. The CDR3 sequence is 21 residues long. DNA for the CDR3: TGTGCCAGCAGCAAAGAGGTGGAGCGGGAGGGCCTCGGGATTAGCAGCAATGAGCAGTTCTTC. As protein: CASSKEVEREGLGISSNEQFF.

This clone came up a few times. The CDR3 here is CASSPQATGAGYTF. In DNA, the CDR3 is TGTGCCAGCAGCCCACAGGCGACAGGGGCTGGCTACACCTTC. This chain joins TRBV3-1 (or the pseudogene TRBV3-2) and TRBJ1-2; 8 nucleotides align to TRBD1. The CDR3 is 14 residues long. The ends lost 4 bases at V and 7 bases at J; junction bases unmatched: 8. The germline gives CDR1 LGHDT, CDR2 YNNKEL (reference sequence).

V usage is TRBV18 and J usage is TRBJ1-5; no firm D call. This CDR3 spans 13 amino acids. Germline-derived CDR1 and CDR2 are KGHSH and LQKENI. The ends were cut back, 6 bases at V and 4 bases at J, with 10 bases in the middle. The CDR3 is CASSPTENQPQHF. The CDR3 region has the DNA TGTGCCAGCTCCCCTACGGAAAATCAGCCCCAGCATTTT.

CDR3 DNA sequence: TGTGCCAGCAGCTTAGGCCTAAGCTCCTACGAGCAGTACTTC. This codes for CASSLGLSSYEQYF. The rearrangement uses TRBV11-3 and TRBJ2-7; D remains unclear. Germline assignment: CDR1 SGHNT and CDR2 YENEEA. V lost 1 base and J 0 bases, leaving 7 bases between the germline ends. This CDR3 has 14 amino acids.

J is TRBJ2-2 and V is TRBV25-1; no reliable D call. The V and J ends lost 4 bases and 1 base respectively, with 7 bases between them. CDR3 size: 14 residues. From germline, CDR1 is MGHDK and CDR2 SYGVNS. CDR3 nucleotide sequence: TGTGCCAGCAGTGGATGGGTGAACACCGGGGAGCTGTTTTTT. This encodes CASSGWVNTGELFF.

The chain combines TRBV21-1 with TRBJ2-3; TRBD2 is the table's D call and was not checked against the DNA. TRBV21-1 is a pseudogene locus. This CDR3 is 21 amino acids long. In nucleotides, the CDR3 is TGTGCCAGCAGCAAGGCAGCGGACTCTAGTTGGTCTACACCCCCCACAGATACGCAGTATTTT. Its translation is CASSKAADSSWSTPPTDTQYF.

The V and J genes are TRBV28 and TRBJ2-3; 10 positions agree with TRBD2. Germline V gives CDR1 MDHEN, CDR2 SYDVKM. V shed 7 bases and J 4 bases; nucleotides not matched to a gene: 11. CDR3 length: 16 residues. The CDR3 reads CASTFQSGRDADTQYF. The CDR3 DNA sequence: TGTGCCAGCACCTTTCAAAGCGGGAGGGACGCAGATACGCAGTATTTT. The full variable domain, rest sourced from reference TRBV28 and TRBJ2-3, is DVKVTQSSRYLVKRTGEKVFLECVQDMDHENMFWYRQDPGLGLRLIYFSYDVKMKEKGDIPEGYSVSREKKERFSLILESASTNQTSMYLCASTFQSGRDADTQYFGPGTRLTVL.

The V gene is TRBV7-2, the J gene TRBJ1-2; 7 bases fit TRBD1. Germline V gives CDR1 SGHTA, CDR2 FQGNSA. This CDR3 comprises 15 residues. The V segment lost 5 bases and the J segment 4 bases; nucleotides outside the gene matches: 10. The CDR3 coding sequence is TGTGCCAGCAGCCCGGGACAGTGGGTCAGCTATGGCTACACCTTC. It is translated as CASSPGQWVSYGYTF.